This TCR beta chain was recovered during a study of T cells expressing NK-cell markers. Study overall: Underlying the TCR beta repertoires were sorted CD3+CD56+NKG2C+, CD3+CD56+NKG2C- and CD3+CD56-NKG2C+ T cells. One of the eight sequenced donors was seronegative, whereas the other seven were HCMV-seropositive. Study observations and caveats: A range of 1.0-7.0% of CD8+ T cells consisted of dominant NKG2C+ clonotypes in more than five donors.

Germline lookup yields CDR1 KGHSH and CDR2 LQKENI. This CDR3 contains 14 residues. Points on this clonotype: Its target is not known.

With the 5' RACE reads reprocessed, TCRdb shows one record per CDR3 protein and no DNA. Its table records 150,000 to 200,000 distinct CDR3 sequences. The chain employs TRBV18 and TRBJ2-7; no DNA is available, so the TRBD1 call from TCRdb remains unchecked. This TCR was sampled from a man aged 18 to 69 in good health. Source material: blood T cells: a sorted CD56 or NKG2C T cell subset, CD4+ or CD8+ T cells, or bulk PBMC T cells (not recorded which). The CDR3 loop reads CASSSSGVGYEQYF.